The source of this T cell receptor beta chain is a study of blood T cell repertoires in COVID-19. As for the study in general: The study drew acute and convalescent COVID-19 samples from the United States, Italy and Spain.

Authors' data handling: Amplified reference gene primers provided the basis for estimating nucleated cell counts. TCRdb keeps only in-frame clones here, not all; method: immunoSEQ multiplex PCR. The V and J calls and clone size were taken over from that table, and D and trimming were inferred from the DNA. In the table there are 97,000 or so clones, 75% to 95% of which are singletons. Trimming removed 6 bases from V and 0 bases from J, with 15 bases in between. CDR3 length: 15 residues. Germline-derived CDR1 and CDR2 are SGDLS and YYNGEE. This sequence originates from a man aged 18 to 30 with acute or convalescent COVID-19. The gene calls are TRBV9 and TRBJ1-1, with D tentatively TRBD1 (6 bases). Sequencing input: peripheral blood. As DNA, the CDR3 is TGTGCCAGCACCCCAAGGGACACACTGAACACTGAAGCTTTCTTT. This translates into CASTPRDTLNTEAFF.